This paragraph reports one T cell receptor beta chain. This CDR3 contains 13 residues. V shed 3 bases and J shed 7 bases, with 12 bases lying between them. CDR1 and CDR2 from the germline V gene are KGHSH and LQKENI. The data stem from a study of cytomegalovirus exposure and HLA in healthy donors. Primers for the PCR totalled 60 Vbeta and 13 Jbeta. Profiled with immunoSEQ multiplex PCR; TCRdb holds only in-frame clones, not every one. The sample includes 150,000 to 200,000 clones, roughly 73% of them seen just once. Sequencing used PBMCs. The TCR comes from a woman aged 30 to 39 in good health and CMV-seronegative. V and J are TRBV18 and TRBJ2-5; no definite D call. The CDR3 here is CASSPQNSWTQYF. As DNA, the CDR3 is TGTGCCAGCTCACCCCAGAACAGCTGGACCCAGTACTTC.